This TCR beta chain was documented in a study of T cell changes during pregnancy in multiple sclerosis. Assay used: immunoSEQ multiplex PCR; TCRdb lists only in-frame clones, some missing. The repertoire holds under 45,000 clones, with more than 90% as singletons. The CDR3 is 14 amino acids. V was pared by 0 bases and J by 10 bases, with 15 bases between. The germline V gene encodes CDR1 SNHLY and CDR2 FYNNEI. The chain joins TRBV2 to TRBJ1-2; weak D call: TRBD1 (5 bases). The sample consisted of CD4+ T cells from peripheral blood mononuclear cells, taken in the first trimester of pregnancy. The receptor was derived from a female donor with multiple sclerosis, enrolled in a pregnancy study. CDR3 protein: CASSEAPAGWAYTF. The CDR3 DNA is TGTGCCAGCAGTGAAGCGCCGGCAGGGTGGGCCTACACCTTC.